This T cell receptor beta chain appears in the sequencing data of a study of patients and donors after allogeneic stem cell transplantation. TCRdb passed the RT-PCR reads through MiXCR, listing each CDR3 protein once. The sample lists about 230,000 distinct CDR3 sequences, roughly 13% occurring once. Per germline, CDR1 MGHDK and CDR2 SYGVNS. This CDR3 comprises 11 residues. Trimming shortened V by 7 bases and J by 5 bases, and 8 bases separated the two germline ends. This clonotype appeared many times. The receptor comes from a human donor who was either an allogeneic HSCT recipient or a stem cell or donor lymphocyte infusion donor (not recorded which). It is not recorded whose cells these are; they may come from a transplant donor. V usage is TRBV25-1 and J usage is TRBJ1-2; tentative D call: TRBD1 (5 bases). Input material: blood, either unsorted or a sorted T cell fraction (not recorded which). CDR3 nucleotide sequence: TGTGCCAGCAACGGGGGGTATGGCTACACCTTC. Protein sequence: CASNGGYGYTF.